The 17 T cell receptor beta chains below all came from one sample that was sequenced in a study of T cell responses to AZD1222 COVID-19 vaccine. The assay was immunoSEQ multiplex PCR, and TCRdb's table has in-frame clones only and misses some. The table records around 96,000 clones, 90% to 95% of them present only once. The material sequenced was peripheral blood, taken 28 days after the second AZD1222 dose. These receptors came from an adult who received the AZD1222 COVID-19 vaccine.

The rearrangement joins TRBV1 to TRBJ2-3; the tabulated D call, TRBD2, remains unverified against the DNA. TRBV1 corresponds to a pseudogene. The CDR3 loop spans 20 amino acids. CDR3 in amino acids: CTSSFGLAGVLTLVTDTQYF. The DNA for the CDR3 is TGCACCAGCAGCTTTGGGCTAGCGGGAGTATTAACTTTGGTTACAGATACGCAGTATTTT.

The rearrangement links TRBV6-1 to TRBJ2-7; D perhaps matches TRBD1 (6 bases). The CDR3 is 14 residues long. Germline V gene data show CDR1 as MNHNS and CDR2 as SASEGT. Trimming shortened V by 2 bases and J by 6 bases, and 14 bases separated the two germline ends. CDR3 sequence (DNA): TGTGCCAGCAGTGAACAGGGGTCCCTAGGCGAGCAGTACTTC. Translating gives CASSEQGSLGEQYF.

This rearrangement joins TRBV4-1 to TRBJ1-5; D is perhaps TRBD1 (5 bases). This CDR3 has 17 amino acids. The ends were cut back, 0 bases at V and 0 bases at J, with 12 bases in the middle. Per germline, CDR1 MGHRA and CDR2 YSYEKL. CDR3 DNA: TGCGCCAGCAGCCAAGATCGCGGGGGGGTTAGCAATCAGCCCCAGCATTTT. It is translated as CASSQDRGGVSNQPQHF.

This clone was counted only a few times. This chain joins TRBV5-1 and TRBJ1-3; D call uncertain. CDR1 and CDR2 from the germline V gene are SGHRS and YFSETQ. Trimming shortened V by 4 bases and J by 3 bases, and 2 bases separated the two germline ends. The CDR3 length is 11 residues. The CDR3 bases are TGCGCCAGCAGCGATGGAAACACCATATATTTT. Translation gives CASSDGNTIYF.

This clone has only one observation. The gene calls are TRBV5-6 and TRBJ1-2, with 8 nucleotides matching TRBD1. This CDR3 comprises 13 residues. Losses at the gene ends were 4 bases for V and 5 bases for J; bases not matched to a gene: 4. The germline V gene has CDR1 SGHDT and CDR2 YYEEEE. CDR3 DNA sequence: TGTGCCAGCAGCATGACAGGGGAATATGGCTACACCTTC. This encodes CASSMTGEYGYTF.

This chain connects TRBV28 to TRBJ2-3; 9 positions agree with TRBD2. Unmatched junction bases numbered 4, after V lost 1 base and J lost 5 bases. The CDR3 sequence is 15 residues long. Germline V lookup: CDR1 MDHEN, CDR2 SYDVKM. DNA for the CDR3: TGTGCCAGCAGTTTATTGGATAGCGGGAGAGATACGCAGTATTTT. Encoded protein: CASSLLDSGRDTQYF.

In its sample, this clone was seen once. The gene calls are TRBV4-1 and TRBJ2-7; 7 nucleotides align to TRBD1. V lost 1 base, J lost 2 bases, and 5 bases stayed unmatched. The CDR3 has 15 residues. Germline loops: CDR1 MGHRA, CDR2 YSYEKL. The CDR3 spells CASSQVGQGAYEQYF. In DNA form, the CDR3 reads TGCGCCAGCAGCCAAGTCGGGCAGGGGGCCTACGAGCAGTACTTC.

The chain has TRBV30 and TRBJ1-1, with 11 bases aligning to TRBD1. The ends lost 3 bases at V and 4 bases at J; junction bases unmatched: 4. Per the germline V gene, CDR1 is GTSNPN and CDR2 is SVGIG (reference sequence). The CDR3 is 14 amino acids. CDR3 bases: TGTGCCTGGAGAGGACAGGGGGCGGGCACTGAAGCTTTCTTT. Translation gives CAWRGQGAGTEAFF.

V and J are TRBV7-2 and TRBJ2-5; D may match TRBD1 or TRBD2 (5 bases each). There are 14 residues in the CDR3. Germline V gene lookup returns CDR1 SGHTA and CDR2 FQGNSA. With 5 bases removed from V and 2 bases from J, the gap between germline ends came to 12 bases. The CDR3 nucleotides are TGTGCCAGCAGCCGGGGCGGCGGTCAAGAGACCCAGTACTTC. This sequence encodes CASSRGGGQETQYF.

The V call is TRBV3-1 (or the pseudogene TRBV3-2), the J call TRBJ1-1; possibly TRBD1 for D (5 bases). The V gene lost 1 base and the J gene lost 3 bases, with 12 bases spanning the gap. Germline V lookup: CDR1 LGHDT, CDR2 YNNKEL (reference sequence). The CDR3 totals 15 residues. The CDR3 DNA reads TGTGCCAGCAGCCAAGGTCGTCGGGGGGACACTGAAGCTTTCTTT. Its translation is CASSQGRRGDTEAFF.

The CDR3 DNA is TGTGCCATCTACGGGATCGGTTACGGCTACACCTTC. Translated, it gives CAIYGIGYGYTF. The rearrangement links TRBV10-3 to TRBJ1-2; no reliable D call. In germline, CDR1 is ENHRY, CDR2 SYGVKD. The ends were cut back, 8 bases at V and 8 bases at J, with 15 bases in the middle. The CDR3 loop spans 12 amino acids.

The gene calls are TRBV18 and TRBJ2-5; D not certain. Germline V gene lookup returns CDR1 KGHSH and CDR2 LQKENI. The CDR3 extends over 15 amino acids. With 4 bases removed from V and 0 bases from J, the gap between germline ends came to 12 bases. CDR3 loop: CASSRAKQNQETQYF. The CDR3 coding sequence is TGTGCCAGCTCACGAGCGAAACAGAACCAAGAGACCCAGTACTTC.

The sample holds a few counts of this clone. The chain uses TRBV2 and TRBJ2-1, with 15 nucleotides matching TRBD2. From germline, CDR1 is SNHLY and CDR2 FYNNEI. The CDR3 runs 21 residues. Trimming at V came to 6 bases and at J to 3 bases, leaving 18 bases not matched to a gene. The DNA for the CDR3 is TGTGCCAGCAGCGGGACTAGCGGGGGGACCCGAGATGCGGGACTCTACAATGAGCAGTTCTTC. Its protein product is CASSGTSGGTRDAGLYNEQFF.

The chain combines TRBV27 with TRBJ2-1; 8 bases match TRBD1. The CDR3 spans 16 residues. CDR1 and CDR2 (germline): MNHEY, SMNVEV (reference sequence). The V segment lost 1 base and the J segment 1 base; nucleotides outside the gene matches: 3. The CDR3 sequence: CASSLYDRGSYNEQFF. The CDR3 region has the DNA TGTGCCAGCAGTTTATATGACAGGGGATCCTACAATGAGCAGTTCTTC.

This clone has more than one count but fewer than ten. The CDR3 region is CAISEGRLAYGYTF. CDR3 in DNA: TGTGCCATCAGTGAAGGCAGGCTCGCCTATGGCTACACCTTC. The chain is built from TRBV10-3 and TRBJ1-2; D is undetermined. Germline V gene sequence: CDR1 ENHRY, CDR2 SYGVKD. The V end was cut by 3 bases, the J end by 4 bases, with 12 bases between. CDR3 length equals 14 residues.

This CDR3 is CAISSPLRDMNTEAFF. The CDR3 DNA reads as TGTGCCATCAGTTCCCCCCTCCGGGACATGAACACTGAAGCTTTCTTT. The chain has TRBV10-3 and TRBJ1-1, with D possibly matching TRBD1 (6 bases). CDR3 length: 16 residues. Germline assignment: CDR1 ENHRY and CDR2 SYGVKD. Trimming removed 5 bases at V and 0 bases at J, with 16 bases between.

The chain links TRBV2 to TRBJ2-1; D is perhaps TRBD2 (6 bases). Trimming cost V 6 bases and J 0 bases, with 9 bases left between them. This CDR3 is 14 amino acids long. Germline CDR1 reads SNHLY; CDR2 reads FYNNEI. This chain's CDR3 is CASRGGTSYNEQFF. CDR3 bases: TGTGCCAGCAGGGGCGGGACCTCCTACAATGAGCAGTTCTTC.